This T cell receptor beta chain was captured in a study of neurological immune-mediated disorders. Between the trimmed V and J ends, which lost 3 bases and 8 bases, there was a span of 15 bases. The CDR3 is made up of 14 amino acids. Germline values: CDR1 MGHDK, CDR2 SYGVNS. This clonotype was seen at least ten times. TCRdb independently ran MiXCR on the 5' RACE reads; one entry per CDR3 protein. The table includes around 48,000 distinct CDR3 sequences, under 13% detected once. The TCR comes from a middle-aged woman with HTLV-1-associated myelopathy (HAM/TSP). The V and J genes are TRBV25-1 and TRBJ2-3, with D maybe TRBD1 (5 bases). The sample consisted of PBMCs. The CDR3 bases are TGTGCCAGCAGTGAGGGTCAGGGTGGGGTTACGCAGTATTTT. Translated, it gives CASSEGQGGVTQYF.